This T cell receptor beta chain was sequenced in a study of blood T cell repertoires in COVID-19. The repertoire was sequenced with immunoSEQ multiplex PCR; TCRdb's copy has only in-frame clones and lacks some. Seen here are approximately 100,000 clones, approximately 82% observed once, and the top ten hold 8% to 13%. Trimming cost V 1 base and J 2 bases, with 12 bases left between them. Germline V gives CDR1 SGHRS, CDR2 YFSETQ. The CDR3 has 15 amino acids. The sequencing input was peripheral blood. This chain links TRBV5-1 with TRBJ1-1; tentative D call: TRBD1 (6 bases). The sequence was obtained from an older man with acute or convalescent COVID-19. Here the CDR3 DNA reads TGCGCCAGCAGCTTGCTGACAGGATTTAACACTGAAGCTTTCTTT. It yields the protein CASSLLTGFNTEAFF.